This T cell receptor (beta chain) came from a study of CD8 T cells in Susac syndrome. General study results and limits: Susac CD8+ cells expanded clonally the most in TEMRA cells and in active patients. Only a relatively small number of individuals were included in the TCR sequencing and HLA analysis.

Of note for this clonotype: Its antigen remains unidentified.

This CDR3 spans 15 amino acids. Germline trimming cut 1 base from V and 1 base from J; bases unmatched to any gene: 3. Germline loops: CDR1 DFQATT, CDR2 SNEGSKA (reference sequence). A quantity of about 0.5 to 1 ug RNA underwent reverse transcription using random hexamers. The CDR3 of TCR beta was amplified by immunoSEQ multiplex PCR across 54 Vbeta and 13 Jbeta. Each CDR3 protein gets one entry after TCRdb re-called the immunoSEQ multiplex PCR reads with MiXCR. The sample has 130,000 or so distinct CDR3 sequences; about 95% are singletons. This rearrangement joins TRBV20-1 to TRBJ2-2; 7 bases are shared with TRBD1. The sequence was collected from a human donor with Susac syndrome. The sequenced sample consisted of CD8+ T cells from PBMCs. The CDR3 DNA follows: TGCAGTGCTAGAGTAAGGGGGCGGAACACCGGGGAGCTGTTTTTT. This codes for CSARVRGRNTGELFF.